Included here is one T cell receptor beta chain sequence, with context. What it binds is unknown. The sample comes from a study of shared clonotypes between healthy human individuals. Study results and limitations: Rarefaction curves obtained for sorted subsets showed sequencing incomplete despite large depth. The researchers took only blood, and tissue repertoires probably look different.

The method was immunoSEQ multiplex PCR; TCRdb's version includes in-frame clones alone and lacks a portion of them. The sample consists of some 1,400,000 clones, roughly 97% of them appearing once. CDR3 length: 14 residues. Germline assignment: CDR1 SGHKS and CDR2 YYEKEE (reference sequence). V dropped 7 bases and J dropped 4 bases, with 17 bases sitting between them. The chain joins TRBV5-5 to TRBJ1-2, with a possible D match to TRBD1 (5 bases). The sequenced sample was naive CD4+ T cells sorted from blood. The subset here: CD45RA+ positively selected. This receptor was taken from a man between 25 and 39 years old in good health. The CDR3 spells CASLGGQGFYGYTF. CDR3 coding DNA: TGTGCCAGCTTGGGAGGGCAGGGCTTCTATGGCTACACCTTC. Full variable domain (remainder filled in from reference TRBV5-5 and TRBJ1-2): DAGVTQSPTHLIKTRGQQVTLRCSPISGHKSVSWYQQVLGQGPQFIFQYYEKEERGRGNFPDRFSARQFPNYSSELNVNALLLGDSALYLCASLGGQGFYGYTFGSGTRLTVV.